The following is a T cell receptor beta chain sequence with its context. The data were produced by immunoSEQ multiplex PCR, yet TCRdb's version contains in-frame clones alone and is incomplete. The sample lists tens of thousands of clones; 85% to 95% were seen once. This CDR3 comprises 17 residues. J was trimmed by 4 bases and V by 3 bases; bases with no gene match: 15. Germline assignment: CDR1 GTSNPN and CDR2 SVGIG (reference sequence). This entry is derived from a study of T cell changes during pregnancy in multiple sclerosis. The input for sequencing was peripheral blood, taken in the third trimester of pregnancy. This TCR came from a female donor in good health, enrolled as a control in a pregnancy study. The chain joins TRBV30 to TRBJ2-3; 8 nucleotides agree with TRBD2. For the CDR3, the DNA is TGTGCCTGGAGGCGCCTGCTCTACGCGGGGGGCCCAGATACGCAGTATTTT. Translated, it gives CAWRRLLYAGGPDTQYF.